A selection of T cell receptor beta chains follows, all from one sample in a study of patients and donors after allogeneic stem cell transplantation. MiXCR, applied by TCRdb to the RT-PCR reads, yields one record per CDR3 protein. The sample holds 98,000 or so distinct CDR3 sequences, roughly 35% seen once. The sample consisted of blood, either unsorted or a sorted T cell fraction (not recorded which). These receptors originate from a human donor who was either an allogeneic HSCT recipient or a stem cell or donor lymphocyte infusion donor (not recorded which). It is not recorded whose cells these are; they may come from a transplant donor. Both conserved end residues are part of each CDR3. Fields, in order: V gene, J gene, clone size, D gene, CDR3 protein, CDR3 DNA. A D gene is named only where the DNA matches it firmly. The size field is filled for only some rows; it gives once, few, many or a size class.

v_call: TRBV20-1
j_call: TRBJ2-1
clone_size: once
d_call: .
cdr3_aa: CSARDSGAVGEQFF
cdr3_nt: TGCAGTGCTAGAGATAGTGGGGCGGTTGGTGAGCAGTTCTTC

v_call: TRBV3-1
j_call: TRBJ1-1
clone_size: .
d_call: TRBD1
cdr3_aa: CASSLGQIMNTEAFF
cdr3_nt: TGTGCCAGCAGCCTGGGACAGATCATGAACACTGAAGCTTTCTTT

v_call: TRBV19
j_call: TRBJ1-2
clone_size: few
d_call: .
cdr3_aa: CASSPPGGDYGYTF
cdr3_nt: TGTGCCAGTAGTCCGCCGGGAGGGGACTATGGCTACACCTTC

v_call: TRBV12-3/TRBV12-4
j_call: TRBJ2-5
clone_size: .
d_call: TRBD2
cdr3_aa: CACAGGLSNLYQETQYF
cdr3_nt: TGTGCCTGTGCGGGGGGACTATCTAATTTGTACCAAGAGACCCAGTACTTC

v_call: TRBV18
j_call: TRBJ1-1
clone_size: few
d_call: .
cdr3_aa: CASSPPFSGNTEAFF
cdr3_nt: TGTGCCAGCTCACCACCCTTTTCGGGAAACACTGAAGCTTTCTTT

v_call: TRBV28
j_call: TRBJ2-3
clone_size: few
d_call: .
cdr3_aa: CASTAALGNTQYF
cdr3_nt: TGTGCCAGCACCGCCGCCTTGGGGAATACGCAGTATTTT

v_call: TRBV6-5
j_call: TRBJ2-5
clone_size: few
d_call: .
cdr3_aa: CASSYGQSTYQETQYF
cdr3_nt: TGTGCCAGCAGTTACGGGCAGAGCACTTACCAAGAGACCCAGTACTTC

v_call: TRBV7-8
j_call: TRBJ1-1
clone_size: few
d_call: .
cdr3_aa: CASSIGGVLKNTEAFF
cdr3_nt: TGTGCCAGCAGCATTGGGGGGGTTTTAAAGAACACTGAAGCTTTCTTT

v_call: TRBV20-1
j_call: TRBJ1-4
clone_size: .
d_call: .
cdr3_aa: CSARGGQNEKLFF
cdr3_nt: TGCAGTGCTAGAGGGGGGCAAAATGAAAAACTGTTTTTT

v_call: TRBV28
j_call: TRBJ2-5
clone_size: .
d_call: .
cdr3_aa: CAGSSQETQYF
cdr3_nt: TGTGCCGGCAGTTCCCAAGAGACCCAGTACTTC

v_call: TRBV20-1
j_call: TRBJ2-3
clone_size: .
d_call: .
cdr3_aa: CSARDISTDTQYF
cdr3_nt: TGCAGTGCTAGAGACATCAGCACAGATACGCAGTATTTT

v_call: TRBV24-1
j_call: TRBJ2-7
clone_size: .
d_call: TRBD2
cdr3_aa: CATSGGLAGDCEQYF
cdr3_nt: TGTGCCACCAGTGGCGGACTAGCGGGAGATTGCGAGCAGTACTTC

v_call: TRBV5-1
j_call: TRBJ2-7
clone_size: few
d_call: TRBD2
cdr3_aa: CASSLVGSSGTHSYEQYF
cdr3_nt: TGCGCCAGCAGCTTGGTAGGGTCTAGCGGGACCCACTCCTACGAGCAGTACTTC

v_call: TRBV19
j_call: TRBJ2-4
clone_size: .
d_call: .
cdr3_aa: CASSSPRGRGKNIQYF
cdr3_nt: TGTGCCAGTAGTAGCCCTCGGGGTAGGGGAAAAAACATTCAGTACTTC

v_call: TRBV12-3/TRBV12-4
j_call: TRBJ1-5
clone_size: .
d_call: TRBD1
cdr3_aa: CASSPVTGGPRSAQHF
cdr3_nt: TGTGCCAGCAGCCCCGTCACAGGGGGACCACGTTCAGCCCAGCATTTT

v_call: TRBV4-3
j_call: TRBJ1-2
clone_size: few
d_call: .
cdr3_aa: CASSQDLATPNYYGYTF
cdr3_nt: TGCGCCAGCAGCCAAGATCTCGCGACACCGAACTATTATGGCTACACCTTC

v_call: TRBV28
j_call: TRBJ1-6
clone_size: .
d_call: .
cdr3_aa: CASSHRVPKGSYNSPLHF
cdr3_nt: TGTGCCAGCAGCCACAGGGTGCCCAAAGGCTCCTATAATTCACCCCTCCACTTT

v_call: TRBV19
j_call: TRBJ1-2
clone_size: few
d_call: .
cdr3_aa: CATHRAVYGYTF
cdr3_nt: TGTGCCACGCACAGGGCCGTCTATGGCTACACCTTC

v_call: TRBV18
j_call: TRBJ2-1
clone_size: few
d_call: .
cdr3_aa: CASSPRQVGAGDEQFF
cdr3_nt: TGTGCCAGCTCACCCCGACAGGTGGGAGCAGGGGATGAGCAGTTCTTC

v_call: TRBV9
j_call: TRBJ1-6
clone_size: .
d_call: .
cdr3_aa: CASSLNSLSSYNSPLHF
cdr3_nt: TGTGCCAGCAGCTTAAACAGCCTGAGCTCCTATAATTCACCCCTCCACTTT

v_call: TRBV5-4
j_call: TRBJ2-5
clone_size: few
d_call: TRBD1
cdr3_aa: CASSLPRTGGGQETQYF
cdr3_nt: TGTGCCAGCAGCTTGCCGAGGACAGGGGGCGGGCAAGAGACCCAGTACTTC

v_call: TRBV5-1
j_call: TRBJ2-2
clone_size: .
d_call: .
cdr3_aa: CASSSLGPGELFF
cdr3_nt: TGCGCCAGCAGCTCCCTGGGGCCTGGGGAGCTGTTTTTT

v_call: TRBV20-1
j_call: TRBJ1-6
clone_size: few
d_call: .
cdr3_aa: CSARRDYNSPLHF
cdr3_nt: TGCAGTGCTCGCAGGGACTATAATTCACCCCTCCACTTT

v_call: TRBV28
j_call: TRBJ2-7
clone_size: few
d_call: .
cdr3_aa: CASRGAGQPYEQYF
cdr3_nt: TGTGCCAGCAGGGGGGCAGGACAGCCCTACGAGCAGTACTTC

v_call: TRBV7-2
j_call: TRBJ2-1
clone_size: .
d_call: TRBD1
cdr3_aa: CASSPDRGGYNEQFF
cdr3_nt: TGTGCCAGCAGCCCGGACAGGGGAGGCTACAATGAGCAGTTCTTC

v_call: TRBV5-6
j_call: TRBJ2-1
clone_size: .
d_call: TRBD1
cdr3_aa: CASSLQGQGTNEQFF
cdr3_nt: TGTGCCAGCAGCTTGCAGGGACAGGGAACAAATGAGCAGTTCTTC

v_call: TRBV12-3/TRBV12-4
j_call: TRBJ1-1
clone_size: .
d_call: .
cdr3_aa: CASRRIWNTEAFF
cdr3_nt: TGTGCCAGCAGGCGAATCTGGAACACTGAAGCTTTCTTT

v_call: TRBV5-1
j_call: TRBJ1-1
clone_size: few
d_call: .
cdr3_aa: CASSLLAKHDSEAFF
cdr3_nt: TGCGCCAGCAGCTTGTTGGCCAAACATGACTCTGAAGCTTTCTTT

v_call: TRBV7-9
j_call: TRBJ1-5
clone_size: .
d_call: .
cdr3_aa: CASSFQGPGSNQPQHF
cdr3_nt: TGTGCCAGCAGCTTCCAGGGCCCAGGCAGCAATCAGCCCCAGCATTTT

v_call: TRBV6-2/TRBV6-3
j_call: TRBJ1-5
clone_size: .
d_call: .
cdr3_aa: CASSRGELKTSNQPQHF
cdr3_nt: TGTGCCAGCAGCCGAGGCGAGCTTAAGACTAGCAATCAGCCCCAGCATTTT

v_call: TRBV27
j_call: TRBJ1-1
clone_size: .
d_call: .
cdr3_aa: CASSFRGVTEAFF
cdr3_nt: TGTGCCAGCAGTTTTAGGGGGGTCACTGAAGCTTTCTTT

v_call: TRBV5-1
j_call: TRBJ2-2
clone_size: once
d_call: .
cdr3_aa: CASILYPNTGELFF
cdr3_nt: TGCGCCAGCATTTTATACCCGAACACCGGGGAGCTGTTTTTT

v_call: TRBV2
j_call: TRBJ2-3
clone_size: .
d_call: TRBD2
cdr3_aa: CASSPSGRVTDTQYF
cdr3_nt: TGTGCCAGCAGTCCTAGCGGGAGAGTAACAGATACGCAGTATTTT

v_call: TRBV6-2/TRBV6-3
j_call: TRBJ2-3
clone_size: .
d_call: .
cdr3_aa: CASSPRTARDTDTQYF
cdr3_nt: TGTGCCAGCAGTCCCCGGACAGCAAGGGACACAGATACGCAGTATTTT

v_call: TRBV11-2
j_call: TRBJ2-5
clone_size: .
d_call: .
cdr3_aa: CASSSYWVGQETQYF
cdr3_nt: TGTGCCAGCAGCTCCTACTGGGTGGGACAAGAGACCCAGTACTTC

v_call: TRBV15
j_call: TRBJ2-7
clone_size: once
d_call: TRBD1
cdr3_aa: CATGQGAREQYF
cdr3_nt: TGTGCCACCGGACAGGGGGCCCGGGAGCAGTACTTC

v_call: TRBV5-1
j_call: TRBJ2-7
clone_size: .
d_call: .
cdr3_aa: CASSLEYFPSYEQYF
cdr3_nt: TGCGCCAGCAGCTTGGAATACTTCCCCTCCTACGAGCAGTACTTC

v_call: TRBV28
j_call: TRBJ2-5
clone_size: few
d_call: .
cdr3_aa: CASRVSGETQYF
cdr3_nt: TGTGCCAGCCGGGTCTCCGGGGAGACCCAGTACTTC

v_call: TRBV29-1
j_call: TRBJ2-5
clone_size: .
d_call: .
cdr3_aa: CSTRLVRQETQYF
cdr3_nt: TGCAGCACTAGACTAGTCAGGCAAGAGACCCAGTACTTC

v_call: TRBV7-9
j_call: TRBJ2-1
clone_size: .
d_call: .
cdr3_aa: CASSLGRVGSYNEQFF
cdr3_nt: TGTGCCAGCAGCCTTGGGCGGGTGGGGTCCTACAATGAGCAGTTCTTC

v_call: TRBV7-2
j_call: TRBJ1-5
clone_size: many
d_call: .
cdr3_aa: CASSSQGGGNQPQHF
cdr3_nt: TGTGCCAGCAGCTCACAGGGTGGCGGCAATCAGCCCCAGCATTTT

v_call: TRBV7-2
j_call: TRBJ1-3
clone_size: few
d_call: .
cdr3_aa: CASSLGRSYSGNTIYF
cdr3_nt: TGTGCCAGCAGCCTAGGACGGAGCTACTCTGGAAACACCATATATTTT

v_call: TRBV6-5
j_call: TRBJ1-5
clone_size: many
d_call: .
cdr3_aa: CASRPTEYSNQPQHF
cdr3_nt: TGTGCCAGCAGACCGACAGAGTATAGCAATCAGCCCCAGCATTTT

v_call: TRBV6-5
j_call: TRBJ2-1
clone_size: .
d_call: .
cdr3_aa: CASSYFNEQFF
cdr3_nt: TGTGCCAGCAGTTACTTCAATGAGCAGTTCTTC

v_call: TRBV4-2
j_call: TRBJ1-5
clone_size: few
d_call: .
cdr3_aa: CASSQEWVRGDQPQHF
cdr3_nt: TGTGCCAGCAGCCAAGAATGGGTTCGTGGAGATCAGCCCCAGCATTTT

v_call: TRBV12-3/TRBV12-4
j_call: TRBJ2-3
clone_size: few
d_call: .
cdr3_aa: CASNPEGRLTDTQYF
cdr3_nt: TGTGCCAGCAACCCCGAAGGACGCCTCACAGATACGCAGTATTTT